This TCR beta chain was retrieved from a study of OX40 agonist ivuxolimab in advanced cancers. Overall study: Among those enrolled, mean age was about 63 years (range roughly 23 to 85) and 75% to 85% were male. Findings and limits, study-wide: Clonal expansion was among the lowest in partial responders at 0.1-3.0 mg/kg, especially CD8+. CD4+ and CD8+ blood T cells expanded clonally by week 6 at 0.1 to 3.0 mg/kg.

A word on this clone: Its antigen remains unidentified.

Only in-frame clones appear in the TCRdb table, and some are missing; sequencing was by immunoSEQ multiplex PCR. Counted here are about 46,000 clones, 82% occurring once; the ten biggest clones make up about 1.7%. The germline V gene encodes CDR1 SGHTA and CDR2 FQGTGA. V was cut by 3 bases and J by 6 bases, with 9 bases left in between. The CDR3 consists of 13 residues. V gene TRBV7-3 combines with J gene TRBJ2-1; either TRBD1 or TRBD2 may fit D (5 bases each). Sequenced here: CD4+ or CD8+ T cells sorted from blood, sampled in a trial of the OX40 agonist ivuxolimab. This receptor was taken from an adult with an advanced solid tumor such as melanoma, head and neck, liver or kidney cancer. CDR3 in DNA: TGTGCCAGCAGCTTCGGGGCAGGCAATGAGCAGTTCTTC. It is translated as CASSFGAGNEQFF.